A single sample gave rise to the 32 T cell receptor beta chains below, sequenced in a study of shared clonotypes between healthy human individuals. Generated by immunoSEQ multiplex PCR, the TCRdb table keeps only in-frame clones and is missing some. The repertoire holds more than 2 million clones, with 85% to 95% as singletons. As defined, naive CD8 cells were CD45RO-negative and positively selected for CCR7, with terminally differentiated effector memory CD45RA+ cells excluded. Sequencing was carried out using naive CD8+ T cells from PBMCs. These receptors were taken from a man between 18 and 29 years old in good health. Some clones in this sample may be carry-over from other donors' samples.

The chain carries TRBV27 and TRBJ2-7; maybe TRBD1 (5 bases). From germline, CDR1 is MNHEY and CDR2 SMNVEV (reference sequence). V dropped 2 bases and J dropped 5 bases, with 13 bases sitting between them. The CDR3 length is 14 residues. DNA of the CDR3: TGTGCCAGCAGTTTAATCGCAGGGCACCACGAGCAGTACTTC. It codes for CASSLIAGHHEQYF.

The chain couples TRBV28 to TRBJ1-5, with 8 positions matching TRBD1. V was pared by 10 bases and J by 6 bases, with 8 bases of the junction left unmatched. CDR1 is MDHEN, CDR2 SYDVKM, per germline. CDR3 length equals 13 residues. CDR3 in amino acids: CATTGQGFQPQHF. DNA of the CDR3: TGTGCCACCACAGGACAGGGTTTTCAGCCCCAGCATTTT.

The chain links TRBV4-1 to TRBJ1-2; the match to TRBD1 covers 11 bases. The J segment lost 1 base and the V segment lost 0 bases, leaving 1 base of the junction unmatched. Per the germline V gene, CDR1 is MGHRA and CDR2 is YSYEKL. The CDR3 runs to 16 residues. The CDR3 sequence is CASSQEDRGHNYGYTF. The DNA for the CDR3 is TGCGCCAGCAGCCAAGAGGACAGGGGGCATAACTATGGCTACACCTTC.

The CDR3 nucleotides read TGTGCCAGTAAGGGACGGGGAGACTACGAGCAGTACTTC. Translation gives CASKGRGDYEQYF. The chain employs TRBV19 and TRBJ2-7; possibly TRBD1 or TRBD2 for D (5 bases each). The CDR3 has 13 amino acids. V shed 7 bases and J shed 3 bases, with 13 bases lying between them. The germline V gene encodes CDR1 LNHDA and CDR2 SQIVND (reference sequence).

The chain recombines TRBV7-9 with TRBJ1-1; no clear D gene. From germline, CDR1 is SEHNR and CDR2 FQNEAQ (reference sequence). The CDR3 runs 15 residues. V was cut by 1 base and J by 7 bases, with 16 bases left in between. Here the CDR3 DNA reads TGTGCCAGCAGCTTAGACCGCGGAAGAGGAGATGAAGCTTTCTTT. This gives the protein CASSLDRGRGDEAFF.

The chain couples TRBV4-2 to TRBJ2-3; TRBD2 agrees at 11 bases. The CDR3 spans 21 residues. Per germline, CDR1 LGHNA and CDR2 YNFKEQ. V dropped 2 bases and J dropped 0; count of bases not matched to a gene: 16. The CDR3 bases are TGTGCCAGCAGCCAAAGGGCGGCTAGCGGGAGGACACAAGTTAGCACAGATACGCAGTATTTT. It yields the protein CASSQRAASGRTQVSTDTQYF.

The chain has TRBV9 and TRBJ1-2; 10 bases are a match to TRBD1. Germline CDR1 SGDLS, CDR2 YYNGEE. The CDR3 covers 13 residues. Losses at the gene ends were 4 bases for V and 7 bases for J; bases not matched to a gene: 4. CDR3 amino acids: CASSPGTGAGYTF. In DNA, the CDR3 is TGTGCCAGCAGCCCTGGGACAGGGGCTGGCTACACCTTC.

This chain links TRBV11-2 with TRBJ2-2, with a possible D match to TRBD2 (6 bases). The CDR3 is 13 residues long. V was shortened by 1 base and J by 9 bases, with 9 bases between the two germline ends. Germline CDR1 and CDR2: SGHAT and FQNNGV. CDR3: CASSLARGRELFF. The CDR3 nucleotides read TGTGCCAGCAGCTTAGCGCGGGGCAGGGAGCTGTTTTTT.

The DNA of the CDR3 is TGTGCCAGCAGTGTCGAAAGAAACTCTGGAAACACCATATATTTT. Protein: CASSVERNSGNTIYF. The chain carries TRBV6-1 and TRBJ1-3; D is uncertain. V lost 4 bases to trimming and J lost 0 bases, with 10 bases between them. The CDR3 loop spans 15 amino acids. CDR1 and CDR2 (germline): MNHNS, SASEGT.

The sample holds one count of this clone. The gene calls are TRBV29-1 and TRBJ2-1; 13 bases map to TRBD2. CDR3 length: 12 amino acids. The trim removed 7 bases at V and 10 bases at J, leaving 4 bases unmatched. Germline CDR1 is SQVTM and CDR2 is ANQGSEA. The CDR3 spells CSGGLAGPEQFF. The DNA of the CDR3 is TGCAGCGGGGGACTAGCGGGACCCGAGCAGTTCTTC.

The J gene is TRBJ2-7, the V gene TRBV11-2, with 7 bases identical to TRBD2. Germline V CDR1 and CDR2: SGHAT, FQNNGV. Losses at the gene ends were 0 bases for V and 3 bases for J; bases not matched to a gene: 5. The CDR3 has 15 residues. This CDR3 reads CASSLEPAGLYEQYF. CDR3 nucleotides: TGTGCCAGCAGCTTAGAACCAGCGGGACTCTACGAGCAGTACTTC. The entire variable domain, with the rest obtained from reference TRBV11-2 and TRBJ2-7, is as follows: EAGVAQSPRYKIIEKRQSVAFWCNPISGHATLYWYQQILGQGPKLLIQFQNNGVVDDSQLPKDRFSAERLKGVDSTLKIQPAKLEDSAVYLCASSLEPAGLYEQYFGPGTRLTVT.

The chain combines TRBV7-2 with TRBJ2-7; perhaps TRBD1 as D (6 bases). V shed 5 bases and J shed 3 bases, with 11 bases lying between them. CDR3 length equals 13 residues. CDR1 and CDR2 from the germline V gene are SGHTA and FQGNSA. The CDR3 sequence is CASSHRESYEQYF. The CDR3 bases are TGTGCCAGCAGCCACAGGGAGAGCTACGAGCAGTACTTC. The whole variable domain, remainder taken from reference TRBV7-2 and TRBJ2-7, is GAGVSQSPSNKVTEKGKDVELRCDPISGHTALYWYRQSLGQGLEFLIYFQGNSAPDKSGLPSDRFSAERTGGSVSTLTIQRTQQEDSAVYLCASSHRESYEQYFGPGTRLTVT.

V and J are TRBV11-3 and TRBJ2-1; D not certain. The V end lost 0 bases, the J end lost 7 bases, and 7 bases lay between the germline ends. Germline V CDR1 and CDR2: SGHNT, YENEEA. The CDR3 runs to 13 residues. CDR3 protein: CASSLDAANEQFF. The CDR3 DNA reads TGTGCCAGCAGCTTAGATGCGGCGAATGAGCAGTTCTTC.

The V call is TRBV5-4, the J call TRBJ2-7; D gene uncertain. The CDR3 length is 15 residues. V dropped 4 bases and J dropped 3 bases, with 17 bases sitting between them. Germline V gene lookup returns CDR1 SGHNT and CDR2 YYREEE (reference sequence). CDR3 residues: CASSPNVAPNYEQYF. DNA for the CDR3: TGTGCCAGCAGCCCCAACGTCGCGCCAAACTACGAGCAGTACTTC.

V is TRBV10-3 and J is TRBJ2-2; the D is unclear. This CDR3 is 16 amino acids long. Between the trimmed V and J ends, which lost 3 bases and 1 base, there was a span of 12 bases. Germline lookup yields CDR1 ENHRY and CDR2 SYGVKD. Here the CDR3 DNA reads TGTGCCATCAGTGACCCCCAGGTGGGGAACACCGGGGAGCTGTTTTTT. It specifies CAISDPQVGNTGELFF.

The chain links TRBV2 to TRBJ1-2; TRBD1 agrees at 10 bases. Germline V gene lookup returns CDR1 SNHLY and CDR2 FYNNEI. The CDR3 is 14 amino acids. V was clipped by 5 bases and J by 6 bases; unmatched bases: 6. The CDR3 nucleotides read TGTGCCAGCAGTCCTAGACAGGGGGCGGATGGCTACACCTTC. It yields the protein CASSPRQGADGYTF.

The chain recombines TRBV6-5 with TRBJ2-3; D is perhaps TRBD2 (7 bases). The CDR3 runs to 15 residues. V was pared by 2 bases and J by 4 bases, with 13 bases between. CDR1 MNHEY and CDR2 SVGAGI come from the germline V gene. The DNA for the CDR3 is TGTGCCAGCAGTTACGGGGGCGGGAGCGCAGATACGCAGTATTTT. Translated: CASSYGGGSADTQYF.

A few counts support this clone. Additional DNA sequences in this sample encode the identical CDR3. V and J are TRBV6-5 and TRBJ2-2; D might be TRBD2 (6 bases). This CDR3 is built from 13 residues. V lost 2 bases to trimming and J lost 5 bases, with 6 bases between them. Germline V gives CDR1 MNHEY, CDR2 SVGAGI. The chain's CDR3 is CASSYGGTGELFF. CDR3 bases: TGTGCCAGCAGTTACGGGGGGACCGGGGAGCTGTTTTTT.

The chain combines TRBV28 with TRBJ2-2, with D uncertain. Germline V gene lookup returns CDR1 MDHEN and CDR2 SYDVKM. This CDR3 contains 14 residues. V lost 3 bases, J lost 4 bases, and 9 bases lay in between. The CDR3 region is CASSFSDLTGELFF. DNA for the CDR3: TGTGCCAGCAGTTTTTCGGACCTCACCGGGGAGCTGTTTTTT.

This sequence joins TRBV9 and TRBJ1-1; D unclear. This CDR3 contains 11 residues. V lost 7 bases, J lost 4 bases, and 8 bases lay in between. Per the germline V gene, CDR1 is SGDLS and CDR2 is YYNGEE. The CDR3 is CASGPGTEAFF. The CDR3 DNA is TGTGCCAGCGGGCCGGGCACTGAAGCTTTCTTT. Looking up the rest from reference TRBV9 and TRBJ1-1 gives the full variable domain: DSGVTQTPKHLITATGQRVTLRCSPRSGDLSVYWYQQSLDQGLQFLIQYYNGEERAKGNILERFSAQQFPDLHSELNLSSLELGDSALYFCASGPGTEAFFGQGTRLTVV.

The V gene is TRBV27, the J gene TRBJ2-5; 10 bases line up with TRBD1. Germline-derived CDR1 and CDR2 are MNHEY and SMNVEV (reference sequence). The junction had 6 bases not matched to a gene; V was cut back by 3 bases and J by 8 bases. The CDR3 length is 14 residues. Here the CDR3 DNA reads TGTGCCAGCAGTTTCCGAGACAGGGGGCGAACCCAGTACTTC. Protein: CASSFRDRGRTQYF.

The chain recombines TRBV7-3 with TRBJ2-1; no reliable D call. Per germline, CDR1 SGHTA and CDR2 FQGTGA. V was cut by 3 bases and J by 10 bases, with 13 bases left in between. CDR3 size: 13 residues. The CDR3: CASSFSRVGEQFF. The CDR3, as DNA: TGTGCCAGCAGCTTCTCTAGAGTCGGGGAGCAGTTCTTC.

The chain has TRBV9 and TRBJ2-1; possibly TRBD2 for D (6 bases). The CDR3 is 15 residues long. The germline gives CDR1 SGDLS, CDR2 YYNGEE. The V end was cut by 0 bases, the J end by 5 bases, with 12 bases between. CDR3 sequence (DNA): TGTGCCAGCAGCGTAGCTACCGGGAGCCACAATGAGCAGTTCTTC. It is translated as CASSVATGSHNEQFF.

The chain carries TRBV28 and TRBJ2-5, with 14 bases aligning to TRBD2. After removal of 7 bases from V and 4 bases from J, the junction contained 11 bases not matched to a gene. This CDR3 is 17 amino acids long. Germline values: CDR1 MDHEN, CDR2 SYDVKM. The CDR3, as DNA: TGTGCCAGCACCCGACTAGCGGGGGGGGTAATGCGAGAGACCCAGTACTTC. Translating gives CASTRLAGGVMRETQYF.

The CDR3 loop is CASSQLDAAYGYTF. Here the CDR3 DNA reads TGTGCCAGCAGCCAACTTGACGCGGCCTATGGCTACACCTTC. This rearrangement joins TRBV4-2 to TRBJ1-2; D unclear. This CDR3 has 14 residues. In germline, CDR1 is LGHNA, CDR2 YNFKEQ. The ends were cut back, 2 bases at V and 4 bases at J, with 11 bases in the middle.

On this clone itself: Within the sample, other DNA sequences also encode this same CDR3. The gene calls are TRBV5-1 and TRBJ2-3; the D is unclear. There are 12 residues in the CDR3. Trimming took off 2 bases at V and 5 bases at J, with 6 bases between the two ends. Per the germline V gene, CDR1 is SGHRS and CDR2 is YFSETQ. The CDR3 DNA follows: TGCGCCAGCAGCTTAGGTGGAGATACGCAGTATTTT. This sequence encodes CASSLGGDTQYF. Drawing the rest from reference TRBV5-1 and TRBJ2-3, the complete variable domain is KAGVTQTPRYLIKTRGQQVTLSCSPISGHRSVSWYQQTPGQGLQFLFEYFSETQRNKGNFPGRFSGRQFSNSRSEMNVSTLELGDSALYLCASSLGGDTQYFGPGTRLTVL.

This clone was detected once. The chain uses TRBV19 and TRBJ2-2, with 7 positions matching TRBD1. In germline, CDR1 is LNHDA, CDR2 SQIVND (reference sequence). The CDR3 has 17 amino acids. V was clipped by 3 bases and J by 6 bases; unmatched bases: 13. The CDR3: CASSIRVAGGPAGELFF. The CDR3 DNA follows: TGTGCCAGTAGTATTAGGGTGGCAGGGGGTCCGGCCGGGGAGCTGTTTTTT.

This clone was seen repeatedly, ten times or more. J is TRBJ2-2 and V is TRBV7-9; tentative D call: TRBD2 (5 bases). The CDR3 spans 16 residues. Germline assignment: CDR1 SEHNR and CDR2 FQNEAQ (reference sequence). V shed 1 base and J shed 4 bases, with 13 bases lying between them. The CDR3 nucleotides are TGTGCCAGCAGCTTAGAAGGTCACGGAGGCACCGGGGAGCTGTTTTTT. It specifies CASSLEGHGGTGELFF.

There are a few counts of this clone. The chain links TRBV13 to TRBJ1-5; TRBD1 is a possible D gene (6 bases). The V gene lost 3 bases and the J gene lost 10 bases, with 19 bases spanning the gap. This CDR3 spans 15 amino acids. Germline CDR1 reads PRHDT; CDR2 reads FYEKMQ (reference sequence). CDR3 sequence reads: CASSFSRDMGEPQHF. The CDR3 DNA sequence: TGTGCCAGCAGCTTCTCCCGGGACATGGGGGAACCCCAGCATTTT.

The chain joins TRBV28 to TRBJ2-3; 8 positions agree with TRBD1. V was clipped by 7 bases and J by 4 bases; unmatched bases: 7. CDR3 size: 14 residues. Germline CDR1 is MDHEN and CDR2 is SYDVKM. Here the CDR3 DNA reads TGTGCCAGCACCCGGGACAGGTCGGCAGATACGCAGTATTTT. Its translation: CASTRDRSADTQYF.

The genes are TRBV11-2 and TRBJ1-2; D gene ambiguous. Trimming removed 1 base from V and 3 bases from J, with 15 bases in between. CDR3 length equals 16 residues. CDR1 is SGHAT, CDR2 FQNNGV, per germline. The chain's CDR3 is CASSLVANSPYYGYTF. CDR3 nucleotide sequence: TGTGCCAGCAGCTTAGTTGCGAACAGTCCCTACTATGGCTACACCTTC.

V is TRBV6-5 and J is TRBJ2-5; D not resolved. The J call may be in error: the DNA end matches TRBJ2-7 better. This CDR3 is built from 15 residues. Looked up from germline, CDR1 is MNHEY and CDR2 is SVGAGI. CDR3 amino acids: CASSYFLGYSYEQYF. CDR3 nucleotides: TGTGCCAGCAGTTACTTTCTGGGATACTCCTACGAGCAGTACTTC.